Listed here are 10 T cell receptor beta chains from one sample, sequenced in a study of blood T cell repertoires in COVID-19. The repertoire was sequenced with immunoSEQ multiplex PCR; TCRdb's copy has only in-frame clones and lacks some. The sample has under 200,000 clones, 86% seen once; the top ten hold 0.75% to 0.95%. Sequencing was done on a sample of peripheral blood. The receptors were gathered from a woman in her 70s with acute or convalescent COVID-19.

V is TRBV5-4 and J is TRBJ2-3; D unclear. CDR3 length: 15 residues. V gave up 0 bases and J gave up 3 bases, with 11 bases separating them. From germline, CDR1 is SGHNT and CDR2 YYREEE (reference sequence). DNA of the CDR3: TGTGCCAGCAGCTTGGGACGACTGGAGACAGATACGCAGTATTTT. Translation: CASSLGRLETDTQYF.

The rearrangement joins TRBV10-2 to TRBJ2-3; 9 bases are a match to TRBD1. CDR3 length: 15 residues. Germline V lookup: CDR1 WSHSY, CDR2 SAAADI. The V gene end was trimmed by 6 bases and the J gene end by 0 bases; junction bases not matched to a gene: 4. The CDR3 DNA reads TGCGCCAGCAGCTCGGGACAGGGAAGCACAGATACGCAGTATTTT. Protein product: CASSSGQGSTDTQYF.

This clone was recorded only once. The rearrangement uses TRBV19 and TRBJ2-2; D is possibly TRBD2 (6 bases). The CDR3 contains 15 residues. The germline CDR1 and CDR2 sequences are LNHDA and SQIVND (reference sequence). V lost 4 bases, J lost 7 bases, and 16 bases lay in between. In nucleotides, the CDR3 is TGTGCCAGTAGTAGCAATGGAGGGGTTAACGGGGAGCTGTTTTTT. This translates into CASSSNGGVNGELFF.

The chain joins TRBV19 to TRBJ2-2; TRBD1 agrees at 9 bases. This CDR3 has 15 amino acids. Looked up from germline, CDR1 is LNHDA and CDR2 is SQIVND (reference sequence). The V and J ends lost 5 bases and 8 bases, in that order; junction bases with no gene match: 9. The CDR3 nucleotides read TGTGCCAGTAGTCCCCTACAGGGGGCGCAAGGGGAGCTGTTTTTT. Amino acids: CASSPLQGAQGELFF. Full variable domain (rest looked up from reference TRBV19 and TRBJ2-2): DGGITQSPKYLFRKEGQNVTLSCEQNLNHDAMYWYRQDPGQGLRLIYYSQIVNDFQKGDIAEGYSVSREKKESFPLTVTSAQKNPTAFYLCASSPLQGAQGELFFGEGSRLTVL.

The chain links TRBV3-1 (or the pseudogene TRBV3-2) to TRBJ2-5; D is unclear. Germline V gene data show CDR1 as LGHDT and CDR2 as YNNKEL (reference sequence). V shed 7 bases and J shed 5 bases, with 8 bases lying between them. The CDR3 spans 11 residues. The CDR3 loop reads CASKQAETQYF. CDR3 in DNA: TGTGCCAGCAAGCAAGCGGAGACCCAGTACTTC.

The CDR3 DNA follows: TGTGCCAGCAGTTACGGCAGGGACTATGGCTACACCTTC. Encoded protein: CASSYGRDYGYTF. The chain joins TRBV6-5 to TRBJ1-2; a weak D match, TRBD1 (5 bases). The V and J ends lost 2 bases and 3 bases respectively, with 7 bases between them. CDR3 size: 13 residues. Germline V lookup: CDR1 MNHEY, CDR2 SVGAGI.

The V and J genes are TRBV13 and TRBJ2-2, with TRBD2 as a possible D gene (6 bases). The germline gives CDR1 PRHDT, CDR2 FYEKMQ (reference sequence). The CDR3 has 15 residues. Trimming shortened V by 3 bases and J by 4 bases, and 12 bases separated the two germline ends. The CDR3 is CASSLGVGGTGELFF. In nucleotides, the CDR3 is TGTGCCAGCAGCTTGGGGGTCGGGGGCACCGGGGAGCTGTTTTTT.

The rearrangement uses TRBV5-4 and TRBJ2-3; 8 positions match TRBD2. The CDR3 has 16 amino acids. Trimming removed 0 bases from V and 5 bases from J; junction bases left unmatched: 8. Germline V gene lookup returns CDR1 SGHNT and CDR2 YYREEE (reference sequence). The DNA of the CDR3 is TGTGCCAGCAGCTTGGCCAACCGGGGGGGCGTAGATACGCAGTATTTT. It translates to CASSLANRGGVDTQYF.

The J gene is TRBJ1-2, the V gene TRBV19, with 7 bases that match TRBD1. The V gene end was trimmed by 4 bases and the J gene end by 0 bases; junction bases not matched to a gene: 8. Germline V gene lookup returns CDR1 LNHDA and CDR2 SQIVND (reference sequence). The CDR3 consists of 16 residues. The CDR3 nucleotides read TGTGCCAGTAGTACCCAAAGACAGGGCCCTAACTATGGCTACACCTTC. Its protein product is CASSTQRQGPNYGYTF.

This sequence joins TRBV11-2 and TRBJ1-3; no reliable D call. This CDR3 is built from 14 residues. V dropped 6 bases and J dropped 5 bases, with 14 bases sitting between them. Germline CDR1 is SGHAT and CDR2 is FQNNGV. This chain's CDR3 is CASSYGRLRNTIYF. CDR3 DNA sequence: TGTGCCAGCAGTTACGGGAGACTTAGAAACACCATATATTTT. The full variable domain, its missing parts supplied by reference TRBV11-2 and TRBJ1-3, is EAGVAQSPRYKIIEKRQSVAFWCNPISGHATLYWYQQILGQGPKLLIQFQNNGVVDDSQLPKDRFSAERLKGVDSTLKIQPAKLEDSAVYLCASSYGRLRNTIYFGEGSWLTVV.